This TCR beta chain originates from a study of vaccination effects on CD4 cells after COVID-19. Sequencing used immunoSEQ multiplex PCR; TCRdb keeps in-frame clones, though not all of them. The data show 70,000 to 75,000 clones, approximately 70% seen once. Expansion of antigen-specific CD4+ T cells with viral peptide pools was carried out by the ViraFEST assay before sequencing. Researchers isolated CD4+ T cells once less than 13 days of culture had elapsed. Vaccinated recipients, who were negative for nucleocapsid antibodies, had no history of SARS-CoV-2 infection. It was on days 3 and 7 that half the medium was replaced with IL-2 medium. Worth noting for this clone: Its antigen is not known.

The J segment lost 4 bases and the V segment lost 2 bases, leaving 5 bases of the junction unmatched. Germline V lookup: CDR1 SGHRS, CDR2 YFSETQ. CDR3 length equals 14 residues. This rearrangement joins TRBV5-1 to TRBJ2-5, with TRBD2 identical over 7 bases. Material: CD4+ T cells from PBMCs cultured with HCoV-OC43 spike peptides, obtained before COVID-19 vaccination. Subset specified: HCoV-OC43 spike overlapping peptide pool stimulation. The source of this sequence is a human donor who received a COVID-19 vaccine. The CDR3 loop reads CASSLGREGETQYF. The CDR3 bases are TGCGCCAGCAGCTTAGGCAGGGAGGGAGAGACCCAGTACTTC. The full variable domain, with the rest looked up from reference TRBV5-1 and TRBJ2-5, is KAGVTQTPRYLIKTRGQQVTLSCSPISGHRSVSWYQQTPGQGLQFLFEYFSETQRNKGNFPGRFSGRQFSNSRSEMNVSTLELGDSALYLCASSLGREGETQYFGPGTRLLVL.